Below are 27 T cell receptor beta chains sequenced from a single sample in a study of response to subunit inactivated influenza vaccine. TCRdb used MiXCR to reprocess the RT-PCR reads, holding one entry per CDR3 protein. The data hold approximately 480,000 distinct CDR3 sequences, with roughly 11% observed a single time. Source: PBMCs from blood, taken about 6 weeks after vaccination. The receptor set was obtained from a man aged 50 to 59 who received an inactivated influenza vaccine.

Many counts were recorded for this clonotype. The V call is TRBV6-6, the J call TRBJ2-3; D unresolved. Germline lookup yields CDR1 MNHNY and CDR2 SVGAGI (reference sequence). This CDR3 has 13 residues. V lost 4 bases and J 2 bases, leaving 7 bases between the germline ends. CDR3 nucleotide sequence: TGTGCCAGCAGTTTCCGTTACACAGATACGCAGTATTTT. It is translated as CASSFRYTDTQYF.

V and J are TRBV20-1 and TRBJ1-5; tentatively, D is TRBD1 (6 bases). Germline V lookup: CDR1 DFQATT, CDR2 SNEGSKA (reference sequence). Trimming stripped 6 bases from V and 5 bases from J, with 17 bases between. The CDR3 spans 14 residues. The CDR3 coding sequence is TGCAGTGCCCAGAGGGGGGCAGTTGATCAGCCCCAGCATTTT. It specifies CSAQRGAVDQPQHF.

This clonotype was counted between two and nine times. The V and J genes are TRBV20-1 and TRBJ1-2, with 10 positions matching TRBD1. This CDR3 spans 12 amino acids. With V trimmed by 5 bases and J by 6 bases, 3 bases remained unmatched. Per the germline V gene, CDR1 is DFQATT and CDR2 is SNEGSKA (reference sequence). The CDR3 loop reads CSAETGGDGYTF. The DNA of the CDR3 is TGCAGTGCTGAGACAGGGGGCGATGGCTACACCTTC.

This clonotype was observed a few times. This chain links TRBV6-1 with TRBJ2-1; 7 bases match TRBD1. The CDR3 sequence is 15 residues long. The junction had 12 bases not matched to a gene; V was cut back by 6 bases and J by 7 bases. The germline V gene encodes CDR1 MNHNS and CDR2 SASEGT. As DNA, the CDR3 is TGTGCCAGCAGAAACAGGGGTCCTTCGAGGAATGAGCAGTTCTTC. It specifies CASRNRGPSRNEQFF.

The chain has TRBV7-6 and TRBJ2-7; tentative D call: TRBD1 (5 bases). This CDR3 region has 14 residues. V was pared by 1 base and J by 6 bases, with 13 bases between. The germline gives CDR1 SGHVS, CDR2 FNYEAQ. The DNA of the CDR3 is TGTGCCAGCAGCTTAGAAGGGGAAGTTGGCGAGCAGTACTTC. Translated: CASSLEGEVGEQYF.

In its sample, this clonotype was seen a few times. This chain uses TRBV12-3 or TRBV12-4 with TRBJ2-7; the match to TRBD1 covers 7 bases. V gave up 5 bases and J gave up 10 bases; unmatched junction bases: 8. The CDR3 runs 12 residues. Written as DNA, the CDR3 is TGTGCCAGCAGTCTACAGGGGCCGAGTCAGTACTTC. Protein product: CASSLQGPSQYF.

This clonotype has just a few counts. CDR3 loop: CASSQQARNTEAFF. As DNA, the CDR3 is TGCGCCAGCAGCCAACAAGCAAGGAACACTGAAGCTTTCTTT. The genes are TRBV5-1 and TRBJ1-1; D gene unclear. Germline CDR1 is SGHRS and CDR2 is YFSETQ. CDR3 size: 14 residues. V lost 4 bases, J lost 1 base, and 11 bases lay in between. The full variable domain, with the rest looked up from reference TRBV5-1 and TRBJ1-1, is KAGVTQTPRYLIKTRGQQVTLSCSPISGHRSVSWYQQTPGQGLQFLFEYFSETQRNKGNFPGRFSGRQFSNSRSEMNVSTLELGDSALYLCASSQQARNTEAFFGQGTRLTVV.

In this sample, this clonotype turned up many times. The DNA of the CDR3 is TGTGCCAGCAGCCTGGGGTCGGGGTCCGGCGAGCAGTACTTC. Translation gives CASSLGSGSGEQYF. The chain is built from TRBV7-2 and TRBJ2-7, with D possibly being TRBD2 (5 bases). Deletions cut 5 bases from V and 6 bases from J, with 17 bases between. This CDR3 spans 14 amino acids. Germline V lookup: CDR1 SGHTA, CDR2 FQGNSA.

J is TRBJ2-5 and V is TRBV5-5; TRBD1 matches at 8 bases. Germline V gene data show CDR1 as SGHKS and CDR2 as YYEKEE (reference sequence). CDR3 length: 16 amino acids. V was pared by 4 bases and J by 2 bases, with 10 bases of the junction left unmatched. This chain's CDR3 is CASSTPGGGWQETQYF. CDR3 coding DNA: TGTGCCAGCAGCACCCCAGGGGGCGGTTGGCAAGAGACCCAGTACTTC.

The chain joins TRBV20-1 to TRBJ2-1, with TRBD2 identical over 7 bases. Looked up from germline, CDR1 is DFQATT and CDR2 is SNEGSKA (reference sequence). V shed 2 bases, J shed 5 bases, and the junction held 6 bases outside the gene matches. CDR3 length: 14 amino acids. The CDR3: CSARLGRVDNEQFF. In DNA form, the CDR3 reads TGCAGTGCTAGACTGGGGAGGGTTGACAATGAGCAGTTCTTC.

This clonotype was detected a few times. This chain links TRBV7-9 with TRBJ2-1; 8 positions agree with TRBD1. Germline CDR1 reads SEHNR; CDR2 reads FQNEAQ (reference sequence). V dropped 3 bases and J dropped 14; count of bases not matched to a gene: 6. The CDR3 has 12 residues. The CDR3 DNA is TGTGCCAGCAGCTTGCTCTGGGACAGGAAGTTCTTC. As protein: CASSLLWDRKFF.

This chain connects TRBV11-3 to TRBJ2-4, with 8 bases fitting TRBD1. Per germline, CDR1 SGHNT and CDR2 YENEEA. This CDR3 contains 16 residues. Trimming cost V 5 bases and J 5 bases; bases outside gene matches: 11. CDR3 amino acids: CASSRATGQGQNIQYF. Written as DNA, the CDR3 is TGTGCCAGCAGCCGGGCTACTGGACAGGGCCAAAACATTCAGTACTTC. Using reference TRBV11-3 and TRBJ2-4 for the parts outside the CDR3, the full variable domain is EAGVVQSPRYKIIEKKQPVAFWCNPISGHNTLYWYLQNLGQGPELLIRYENEEAVDDSQLPKDRFSAERLKGVDSTLKIQPAELGDSAVYLCASSRATGQGQNIQYFGAGTRLSVL.

CDR3: CASSLSMGSSEQFF. CDR3 DNA: TGTGCCAGCAGCCTATCTATGGGGAGCAGTGAGCAGTTCTTC. This sequence joins TRBV7-2 and TRBJ2-1; possible D gene TRBD2, 5 bases. Trimming cost V 5 bases and J 9 bases, with 17 bases left between them. Germline V lookup: CDR1 SGHTA, CDR2 FQGNSA. CDR3 length: 14 residues.

CDR3 loop: CASYRDSLYEQYF. CDR3 DNA: TGTGCCAGTTACCGGGACAGTTTATACGAGCAGTACTTC. This chain connects TRBV13 to TRBJ2-7; 7 bases are shared with TRBD1. This CDR3 has 13 residues. After removal of 9 bases from V and 4 bases from J, the junction contained 9 bases not matched to a gene. Looked up from germline, CDR1 is PRHDT and CDR2 is FYEKMQ (reference sequence).

The chain combines TRBV27 with TRBJ2-5; D remains unclear. Germline V gene sequence: CDR1 MNHEY, CDR2 SMNVEV (reference sequence). The V gene lost 7 bases and the J gene lost 4 bases, with 7 bases spanning the gap. This CDR3 comprises 11 residues. The CDR3 DNA sequence: TGTGCCAGCAACCTTCGAGAGACCCAGTACTTC. Protein sequence: CASNLRETQYF.

This clonotype has ten or more counts. The chain couples TRBV5-1 to TRBJ1-3, with a weak D call TRBD1 (6 bases). The CDR3 has 14 amino acids. CDR1 is SGHRS, CDR2 YFSETQ, per germline. Trimming removed 4 bases at V and 2 bases at J, with 10 bases between. The CDR3 region has the DNA TGCGCCAGCAGCCTGACAGGAGCTGGAAACACCATATATTTT. As protein: CASSLTGAGNTIYF. Drawing the rest from reference TRBV5-1 and TRBJ1-3, the complete variable domain is KAGVTQTPRYLIKTRGQQVTLSCSPISGHRSVSWYQQTPGQGLQFLFEYFSETQRNKGNFPGRFSGRQFSNSRSEMNVSTLELGDSALYLCASSLTGAGNTIYFGEGSWLTVV.

The V call is TRBV20-1, the J call TRBJ2-7; maybe TRBD1 (6 bases). The CDR3 covers 11 residues. CDR1 DFQATT and CDR2 SNEGSKA come from the germline V gene (reference sequence). V lost 5 bases and J 3 bases, leaving 8 bases between the germline ends. The CDR3 nucleotides are TGCAGTGCTGAGGACAGCTACGAGCAGTACTTC. It codes for CSAEDSYEQYF.

This clonotype has at least ten counts. The chain employs TRBV20-1 and TRBJ2-1; the D is unclear. V was cut by 5 bases and J by 9 bases, with 20 bases left in between. Germline loops: CDR1 DFQATT, CDR2 SNEGSKA (reference sequence). The CDR3 has 14 amino acids. CDR3 amino acids: CSASRSQSLGEQFF. CDR3 sequence (DNA): TGCAGTGCTTCCCGGTCGCAGAGTCTTGGTGAGCAGTTCTTC.

This chain links TRBV7-2 with TRBJ1-1, with D possibly matching TRBD1 (5 bases). CDR1 is SGHTA, CDR2 FQGNSA, per germline. There are 14 residues in the CDR3. V was clipped by 2 bases and J by 5 bases, with 12 bases between them. CDR3 amino acids: CASSLFGEGTEAFF. CDR3 DNA: TGTGCCAGCAGCTTATTTGGGGAGGGGACTGAAGCTTTCTTT.

About this clonotype: A much larger clone lies one base from this, so it may be a read error. This sequence joins TRBV20-1 and TRBJ2-7, with 10 bases lining up with TRBD2. CDR3 length equals 15 residues. J gave up 1 base and V 0 bases, and 3 bases lay outside the gene matches. CDR1 and CDR2 (germline): DFQATT, SNEGSKA (reference sequence). CDR3 sequence (DNA): TGCAGTGCTAGAGATCCTAGCGGGGGTTCCTACGAGCAGTACTTC. It translates to CSARDPSGGSYEQYF.

This clonotype has a handful of counts. The chain joins TRBV11-2 to TRBJ2-1; 8 bases match TRBD2. CDR1 is SGHAT and CDR2 is FQNNGV in the germline V gene. J lost 13 bases, V lost 5 bases, and 4 bases had no gene match. This CDR3 has 11 amino acids. In nucleotides, the CDR3 is TGTGCCAGCAGCCCCGGGACTAGTCAGTTCTTC. Translating gives CASSPGTSQFF. Complete variable domain (other parts from reference TRBV11-2 and TRBJ2-1): EAGVAQSPRYKIIEKRQSVAFWCNPISGHATLYWYQQILGQGPKLLIQFQNNGVVDDSQLPKDRFSAERLKGVDSTLKIQPAKLEDSAVYLCASSPGTSQFFGPGTRLTVL.

This clonotype was seen only a few times. The chain joins TRBV4-1 to TRBJ2-2, with 12 positions matching TRBD2. The J segment lost 7 bases and the V segment lost 5 bases, leaving 11 bases of the junction unmatched. From germline, CDR1 is MGHRA and CDR2 YSYEKL. This CDR3 has 17 residues. CDR3 nucleotides: TGCGCCAGCAGCAAAGCTCCTAGCGGGGGGGCAATCGGGGAGCTGTTTTTT. Its protein is CASSKAPSGGAIGELFF.

In this sample, this clonotype turned up a few times. J is TRBJ2-7 and V is TRBV20-1, with a tentative D call TRBD1 (6 bases). V gave up 1 base and J gave up 3 bases, with 16 bases separating them. This CDR3 comprises 15 residues. In germline, CDR1 is DFQATT, CDR2 SNEGSKA (reference sequence). CDR3 sequence: CSARGYREIRYEQYF. CDR3 nucleotides: TGCAGTGCTAGAGGGTACAGGGAGATTCGCTACGAGCAGTACTTC.

J is TRBJ2-5 and V is TRBV5-5; TRBD2 agrees at 14 bases. CDR1 is SGHKS and CDR2 is YYEKEE in the germline V gene (reference sequence). This CDR3 is 16 amino acids long. V gave up 2 bases and J gave up 5 bases; unmatched junction bases: 5. CDR3 protein: CASSLRLAGGMETQYF. The CDR3 coding sequence is TGTGCCAGCAGCTTAAGACTAGCGGGGGGGATGGAGACCCAGTACTTC.

This clonotype has ten or more counts. This CDR3 is CASSVATGDYQETQYF. The CDR3 nucleotides read TGTGCCAGCAGCGTAGCCACAGGGGACTACCAAGAGACCCAGTACTTC. The genes are TRBV9 and TRBJ2-5; possible D gene TRBD1, 7 bases. Germline V gene sequence: CDR1 SGDLS, CDR2 YYNGEE. The CDR3 contains 16 residues. Deletions cut 0 bases from V and 0 bases from J, with 12 bases between.

This clonotype was seen a few times. V usage is TRBV6-5 and J usage is TRBJ2-1; no reliable D call. The CDR3 runs 12 residues. Germline CDR1 reads MNHEY; CDR2 reads SVGAGI. V lost 6 bases and J 7 bases, leaving 10 bases between the germline ends. The CDR3 coding sequence is TGTGCCAGCAGAACCCTCCAGAATGAGCAGTTCTTC. Its protein product is CASRTLQNEQFF.

This clonotype was detected only a few times. The rearrangement links TRBV7-2 to TRBJ2-1, with 7 positions matching TRBD1. Losses at the gene ends were 0 bases for V and 0 bases for J; bases not matched to a gene: 8. Germline CDR1 reads SGHTA; CDR2 reads FQGNSA. This CDR3 region has 18 residues. DNA for the CDR3: TGTGCCAGCAGCTTAGCGTATCCGGGACAGACCTCCTACAATGAGCAGTTCTTC. Its protein is CASSLAYPGQTSYNEQFF.